A single sample is the source of the 19 T cell receptor beta chains below, sequenced in a study of cytomegalovirus exposure and HLA in healthy donors. The study ran its PCR with 60 Vbeta and 13 Jbeta primers. Some clones are missing from TCRdb's copy, which holds only in-frame ones; the method was immunoSEQ multiplex PCR. Altogether approximately 140,000 clones are present, just under 75% being singletons, with the ten largest covering under 2%. The sample consisted of PBMCs. These receptors came from a woman aged 18-29 years in good health and CMV-seronegative.

This clone turned up a few times. V usage is TRBV19 and J usage is TRBJ1-5, with 9 bases fitting TRBD1. This CDR3 has 17 amino acids. Losses at the gene ends were 5 bases for V and 3 bases for J; bases not matched to a gene: 11. Germline CDR1 LNHDA, CDR2 SQIVND (reference sequence). Written as DNA, the CDR3 is TGTGCCAGTAGTGAACCCCGGGACAGGGTATCCAATCAGCCCCAGCATTTT. This encodes CASSEPRDRVSNQPQHF.

The chain couples TRBV14 to TRBJ1-1; D unclear. This CDR3 spans 16 amino acids. Trimming took 0 bases from V and 1 from J, leaving 12 bases between them. The germline gives CDR1 SGHDN, CDR2 FVKESK. Here the CDR3 DNA reads TGTGCCAGCAGCCAAGAGGGAGGGCGCCAGAACACTGAAGCTTTCTTT. It translates to CASSQEGGRQNTEAFF.

The chain couples TRBV10-3 to TRBJ1-1; D gene ambiguous. CDR1 ENHRY and CDR2 SYGVKD come from the germline V gene. Trimming removed 2 bases at V and 11 bases at J, with 15 bases between. The CDR3 is 13 residues long. The CDR3 sequence: CAISEQVAPRAFF. The CDR3 DNA reads as TGTGCCATCAGTGAGCAAGTAGCCCCGAGGGCTTTCTTT.

This clone has only a few counts. The chain joins TRBV7-3 to TRBJ2-6; D ambiguous. V was shortened by 0 bases and J by 0 bases, with 6 bases between the two germline ends. The CDR3 loop spans 16 amino acids. The V gene's germline CDR1 is SGHTA and CDR2 FQGTGA. The CDR3, as DNA: TGTGCCAGCAGCTTAACTATCAGCTCTGGGGCCAACGTCCTGACTTTC. As protein: CASSLTISSGANVLTF.

Details on this clone: This CDR3 is also generated by other DNA sequences in the sample. CDR3 DNA: TGTGCCACCAGCAGAGATCGGGACAGCTCTGGAAACACCATATATTTT. Amino acid sequence: CATSRDRDSSGNTIYF. The rearrangement links TRBV15 to TRBJ1-3, with 7 bases matching TRBD1. The CDR3 extends over 16 amino acids. Losses at the gene ends were 0 bases for V and 0 bases for J; bases not matched to a gene: 2. The germline CDR1 and CDR2 sequences are LNHNV and YYDKDF (reference sequence).

Regarding this clone: Other nucleotide sequences from this sample produce the same CDR3. This chain connects TRBV7-2 to TRBJ2-1; 9 nucleotides agree with TRBD2. In germline, CDR1 is SGHTA, CDR2 FQGNSA. CDR3 length: 14 amino acids. After removal of 5 bases from V and 2 bases from J, the junction contained 1 base not matched to a gene. In DNA form, the CDR3 reads TGTGCCAGCAGCCGACTAGCGGCCTACAATGAGCAGTTCTTC. Amino acids: CASSRLAAYNEQFF.

The chain has TRBV4-3 and TRBJ2-1; no definite D call. Trimming left V 0 bases short and J 8 bases short, with 8 bases between. Germline V lookup: CDR1 LGHNA, CDR2 YSLEER. The CDR3 is made up of 13 amino acids. The CDR3 is CASSQDLLYEQFF. CDR3 sequence (DNA): TGCGCCAGCAGCCAAGATCTCTTGTATGAGCAGTTCTTC.

The gene calls are TRBV6-5 and TRBJ2-3; TRBD2 agrees at 8 bases. J lost 6 bases, V lost 6 bases, and 8 bases had no gene match. The CDR3 consists of 14 residues. Germline CDR1 is MNHEY and CDR2 is SVGAGI. The CDR3 loop reads CASSPSGGADTQYF. DNA for the CDR3: TGTGCCAGCAGCCCCTCCGGGGGGGCTGATACGCAGTATTTT.

This clone was seen a handful of times. This sequence joins TRBV11-3 and TRBJ1-6; no definite D call. The germline V gene encodes CDR1 SGHNT and CDR2 YENEEA. Trimming shortened V by 3 bases and J by 5 bases, and 8 bases separated the two germline ends. The CDR3 totals 14 residues. CDR3 in amino acids: CASSFSIDNSPLHF. CDR3 sequence (DNA): TGTGCCAGCAGCTTTTCTATAGATAATTCACCCCTCCACTTT. The full variable domain, in which reference TRBV11-3 and TRBJ1-6 provide the parts outside the CDR3, is EAGVVQSPRYKIIEKKQPVAFWCNPISGHNTLYWYLQNLGQGPELLIRYENEEAVDDSQLPKDRFSAERLKGVDSTLKIQPAELGDSAVYLCASSFSIDNSPLHFGNGTRLTVT.

The chain employs TRBV5-1 and TRBJ2-5; 7 positions agree with TRBD1. CDR1 is SGHRS, CDR2 YFSETQ, per germline. This CDR3 is built from 17 residues. Unmatched junction bases numbered 14, after V lost 3 bases and J lost 3 bases. The DNA of the CDR3 is TGCGCCAGCAGCTCTGCTTGGGGGACAGTCCCTAAAGAGACCCAGTACTTC. Translating gives CASSSAWGTVPKETQYF.

This chain links TRBV5-5 with TRBJ2-5, with D possibly being TRBD2 (6 bases). Germline V gene lookup returns CDR1 SGHKS and CDR2 YYEKEE (reference sequence). Deletions cut 0 bases from V and 4 bases from J, with 13 bases between. The CDR3 has 15 residues. The CDR3 here is CASSLGGTFPETQYF. For the CDR3, the DNA is TGTGCCAGCAGCTTGGGAGGGACTTTCCCAGAGACCCAGTACTTC.

The table lists this clone with a few counts. The chain recombines TRBV6-1 with TRBJ1-5; no firm D call. The CDR3 length is 16 residues. CDR1 and CDR2 (germline): MNHNS, SASEGT. V was shortened by 0 bases and J by 0 bases, with 9 bases between the two germline ends. CDR3 region: CASSEASGNSNQPQHF. The CDR3 coding sequence is TGTGCCAGCAGTGAAGCGTCCGGGAATAGCAATCAGCCCCAGCATTTT.

The chain links TRBV25-1 to TRBJ2-2, with D possibly matching TRBD2 (6 bases). Germline lookup yields CDR1 MGHDK and CDR2 SYGVNS. This CDR3 comprises 17 residues. Trimming removed 1 base from V and 2 bases from J, with 14 bases in between. The CDR3 coding sequence is TGTGCCAGCAGTGAATGGGGTGGCGGGATTAACACCGGGGAGCTGTTTTTT. Translating it yields CASSEWGGGINTGELFF. Filled out from reference TRBV25-1 and TRBJ2-2, the complete variable domain reads EADIYQTPRYLVIGTGKKITLECSQTMGHDKMYWYQQDPGMELHLIHYSYGVNSTEKGDLSSESTVSRIRTEHFPLTLESARPSHTSQYLCASSEWGGGINTGELFFGEGSRLTVL.

This clone was seen a handful of times. Written as DNA, the CDR3 is TGTGCCAGCAGCTTCGAACAGGGGTTGAACACTGAAGCTTTCTTT. Protein product: CASSFEQGLNTEAFF. The V and J genes are TRBV5-5 and TRBJ1-1; 7 nucleotides align to TRBD1. J was trimmed by 0 bases and V by 2 bases; bases with no gene match: 4. CDR1 is SGHKS and CDR2 is YYEKEE in the germline V gene (reference sequence). This CDR3 comprises 15 residues.

V usage is TRBV4-3 and J usage is TRBJ1-1; the D gene is possibly TRBD1 (5 bases). The CDR3 loop spans 13 amino acids. V dropped 2 bases and J dropped 1 base, with 5 bases sitting between them. Germline V gene sequence: CDR1 LGHNA, CDR2 YSLEER. DNA of the CDR3: TGCGCCAGCAGCCAAAGGGGGAACACTGAAGCTTTCTTT. It is translated as CASSQRGNTEAFF.

The V call is TRBV15, the J call TRBJ1-3; no firm D call. CDR3 length: 16 amino acids. Germline CDR1 LNHNV, CDR2 YYDKDF (reference sequence). Deletions cut 0 bases from V and 4 bases from J, with 13 bases between. Here the CDR3 DNA reads TGTGCCACCAGCAGAGATCCGGCCGAGGGAGGAAACACCATATATTTT. Its translation: CATSRDPAEGGNTIYF. Based on the CDR3 plus reference TRBV15 and TRBJ1-3, the full variable domain is DAMVIQNPRYQVTQFGKPVTLSCSQTLNHNVMYWYQQKSSQAPKLLFHYYDKDFNNEADTPDNFQSRRPNTSFCFLDIRSPGLGDTAMYLCATSRDPAEGGNTIYFGEGSWLTVV.

The chain uses TRBV7-2 and TRBJ2-4, with D uncertain. V was trimmed by 1 base and J by 0 bases, leaving 4 bases between them. The CDR3 has 14 amino acids. CDR1 and CDR2 from the germline V gene are SGHTA and FQGNSA. This CDR3 is CASSLELAKNIQYF. The CDR3 nucleotides are TGTGCCAGCAGCTTAGAACTAGCCAAAAACATTCAGTACTTC.

The J gene is TRBJ2-7, the V gene TRBV11-2; TRBD2 agrees at 10 bases. Germline loops: CDR1 SGHAT, CDR2 FQNNGV. This CDR3 comprises 17 residues. V shed 0 bases, J shed 2 bases, and the junction held 7 bases outside the gene matches. CDR3 in DNA: TGTGCCAGCAGCTTAGAGAAGGGCACTAGCGGGGCCTACGAGCAGTACTTC. Translating gives CASSLEKGTSGAYEQYF.

The V and J genes are TRBV6-5 and TRBJ1-4; 7 nucleotides line up with TRBD1. V trimming: 8 bases; J trimming: 8 bases; junction bases outside the gene matches: 11. Per germline, CDR1 MNHEY and CDR2 SVGAGI. The CDR3 loop spans 14 amino acids. The chain's CDR3 is CASSLNRGWEKLFF. DNA of the CDR3: TGTGCCAGCTCTTTAAACAGGGGTTGGGAAAAACTGTTTTTT.